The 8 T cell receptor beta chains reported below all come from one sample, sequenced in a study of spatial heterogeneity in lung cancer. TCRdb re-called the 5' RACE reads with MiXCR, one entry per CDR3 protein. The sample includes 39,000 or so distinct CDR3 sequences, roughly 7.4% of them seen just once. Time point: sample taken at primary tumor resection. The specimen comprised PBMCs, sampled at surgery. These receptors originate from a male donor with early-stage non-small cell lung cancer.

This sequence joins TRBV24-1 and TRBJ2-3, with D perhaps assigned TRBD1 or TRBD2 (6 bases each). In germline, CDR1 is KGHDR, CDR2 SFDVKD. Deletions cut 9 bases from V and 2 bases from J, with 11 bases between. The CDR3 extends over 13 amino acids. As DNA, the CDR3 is TGTGCCACCGAGGGGGGAGACACAGATACGCAGTATTTT. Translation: CATEGGDTDTQYF.

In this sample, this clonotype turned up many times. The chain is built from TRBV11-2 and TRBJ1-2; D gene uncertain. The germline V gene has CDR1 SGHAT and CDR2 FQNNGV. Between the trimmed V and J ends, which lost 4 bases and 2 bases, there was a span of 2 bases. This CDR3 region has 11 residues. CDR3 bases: TGTGCCAGCAGCTCCAACTATGGCTACACCTTC. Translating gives CASSSNYGYTF.

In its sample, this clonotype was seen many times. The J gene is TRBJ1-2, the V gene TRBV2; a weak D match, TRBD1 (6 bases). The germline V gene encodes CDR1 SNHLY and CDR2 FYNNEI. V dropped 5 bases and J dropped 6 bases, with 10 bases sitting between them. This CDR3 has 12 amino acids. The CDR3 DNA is TGTGCCAGCAGTCTACAGGGACATGGCTACACCTTC. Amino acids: CASSLQGHGYTF.

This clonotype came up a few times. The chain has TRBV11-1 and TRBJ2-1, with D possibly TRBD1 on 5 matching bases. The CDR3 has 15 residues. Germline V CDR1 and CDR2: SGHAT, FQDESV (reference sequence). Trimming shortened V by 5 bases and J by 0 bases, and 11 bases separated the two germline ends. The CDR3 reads CASSPRVSSYNEQFF. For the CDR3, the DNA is TGTGCCAGCAGCCCCAGGGTAAGCTCCTACAATGAGCAGTTCTTC.

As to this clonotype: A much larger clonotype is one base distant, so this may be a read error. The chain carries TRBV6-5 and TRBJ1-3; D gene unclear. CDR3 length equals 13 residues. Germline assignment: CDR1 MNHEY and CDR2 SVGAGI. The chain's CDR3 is CVSKIGSGNTIYF. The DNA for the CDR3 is TGTGTCAGCAAGATTGGCTCTGGAAACACCATATATTTT.

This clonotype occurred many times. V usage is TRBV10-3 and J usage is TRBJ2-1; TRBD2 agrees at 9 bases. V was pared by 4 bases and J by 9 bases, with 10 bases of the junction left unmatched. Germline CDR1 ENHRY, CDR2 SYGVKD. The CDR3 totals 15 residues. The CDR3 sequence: CAISGGASGIGEQFF. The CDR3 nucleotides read TGTGCCATCAGTGGAGGGGCTAGCGGGATAGGTGAGCAGTTCTTC.

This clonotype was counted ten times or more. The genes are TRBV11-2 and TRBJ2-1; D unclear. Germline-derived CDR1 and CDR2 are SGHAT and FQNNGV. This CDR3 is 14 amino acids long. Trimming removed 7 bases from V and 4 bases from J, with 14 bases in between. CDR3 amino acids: CASTISGPYNEQFF. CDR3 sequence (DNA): TGTGCCAGCACCATCTCGGGCCCTTACAATGAGCAGTTCTTC.

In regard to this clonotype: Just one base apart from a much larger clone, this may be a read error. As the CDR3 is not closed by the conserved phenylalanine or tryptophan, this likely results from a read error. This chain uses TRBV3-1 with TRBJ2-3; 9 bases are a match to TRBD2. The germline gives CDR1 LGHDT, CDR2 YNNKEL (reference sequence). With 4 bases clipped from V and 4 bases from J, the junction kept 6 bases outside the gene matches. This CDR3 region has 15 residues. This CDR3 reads CASSPGLAFPDTQYS. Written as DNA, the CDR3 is TGTGCCAGCAGCCCTGGACTAGCGTTCCCAGATACGCAGTATTCT.